The rows below give T cell receptor beta chains drawn from one sample of a study of T-cell memory formation after mild COVID-19. Each CDR3 protein is one row after TCRdb ran MiXCR on the 5' RACE reads. The table includes a few hundred thousand distinct CDR3 sequences, about a sixth detected once. The material sequenced was PBMCs or a T cell subset sorted from them (not recorded which). These receptors all come from a man between 18 and 35 years old who had mild COVID-19 (a few samples of this study predate the infection). Cell type and time point are not known. CDR3s include the opening cysteine and the closing phenylalanine or tryptophan. Each record gives: J gene, D gene, clone size, V gene, CDR3 protein, CDR3 DNA. The D gene is left open where the match is weak. Only some rows state a clone size, as once, few, many or a class for expanded clones.

j_call: TRBJ1-1
d_call: .
clone_size: .
v_call: TRBV12-3/TRBV12-4
cdr3_aa: CASSLLGKRTEAFF
cdr3_nt: TGTGCCAGCAGTTTACTGGGGAAGCGCACTGAAGCTTTCTTT

j_call: TRBJ1-1
d_call: .
clone_size: few
v_call: TRBV7-2
cdr3_aa: CASSLLGRRNTEAFF
cdr3_nt: TGTGCCAGCAGCTTATTAGGGCGGAGGAACACTGAAGCTTTCTTT

j_call: TRBJ2-3
d_call: .
clone_size: few
v_call: TRBV6-5
cdr3_aa: CASSPGGLRDTQYF
cdr3_nt: TGTGCCAGCAGCCCCGGGGGACTCAGAGATACGCAGTATTTT

j_call: TRBJ2-6
d_call: .
clone_size: few
v_call: TRBV7-8
cdr3_aa: CASSGKRSGANVLTF
cdr3_nt: TGTGCCAGCAGCGGAAAGCGGTCTGGGGCCAACGTCCTGACTTTC

j_call: TRBJ2-7
d_call: .
clone_size: .
v_call: TRBV6-5
cdr3_aa: CASSYQGEGYEQYF
cdr3_nt: TGTGCCAGCAGTTACCAGGGGGAGGGTTACGAGCAGTACTTC

j_call: TRBJ2-2
d_call: .
clone_size: few
v_call: TRBV5-5
cdr3_aa: CASSFWNTGELFF
cdr3_nt: TGTGCCAGCAGCTTTTGGAACACCGGGGAGCTGTTTTTT

j_call: TRBJ1-1
d_call: .
clone_size: .
v_call: TRBV7-9
cdr3_aa: CASRRAPEAFF
cdr3_nt: TGTGCCAGCAGAAGGGCCCCTGAAGCTTTCTTT

j_call: TRBJ2-7
d_call: TRBD2
clone_size: few
v_call: TRBV6-2/TRBV6-3
cdr3_aa: CASSGASYEQYF
cdr3_nt: TGTGCCAGTAGCGGGGCTTCCTACGAGCAGTACTTC

j_call: TRBJ1-5
d_call: .
clone_size: few
v_call: TRBV6-5
cdr3_aa: CASSYSGHSNQPQHF
cdr3_nt: TGTGCCAGCAGTTACTCGGGTCATAGCAATCAGCCCCAGCATTTT

j_call: TRBJ1-6
d_call: .
clone_size: .
v_call: TRBV4-3
cdr3_aa: CASSQEPGAGSPLHF
cdr3_nt: TGCGCCAGCAGCCAAGAGCCTGGAGCGGGTTCACCCCTCCACTTT

j_call: TRBJ2-7
d_call: .
clone_size: few
v_call: TRBV6-5
cdr3_aa: CASSYSPRKEQYF
cdr3_nt: TGTGCCAGCAGTTACTCGCCCCGCAAGGAGCAGTACTTC

j_call: TRBJ2-3
d_call: TRBD2
clone_size: .
v_call: TRBV6-2/TRBV6-3
cdr3_aa: CASSYAPAAGGHTQYF
cdr3_nt: TGTGCCAGCAGTTACGCCCCGGCAGCGGGGGGTCATACGCAGTATTTT

j_call: TRBJ2-5
d_call: TRBD1
clone_size: .
v_call: TRBV7-2
cdr3_aa: CASSLPRDRVQETQYF
cdr3_nt: TGTGCCAGCAGCCTTCCCCGGGACAGGGTCCAAGAGACCCAGTACTTC

j_call: TRBJ2-3
d_call: TRBD1
clone_size: .
v_call: TRBV29-1
cdr3_aa: CSLRGGSSTDTQYF
cdr3_nt: TGCAGCCTGAGAGGGGGCTCTAGCACAGATACGCAGTATTTT

j_call: TRBJ2-1
d_call: TRBD1
clone_size: .
v_call: TRBV6-5
cdr3_aa: CASSYSFLDRGGAAEQFF
cdr3_nt: TGTGCCAGCAGTTACTCGTTCTTGGACAGGGGGGGTGCGGCCGAGCAGTTCTTC

j_call: TRBJ1-1
d_call: .
clone_size: few
v_call: TRBV4-1
cdr3_aa: CASSFRLDTEAFF
cdr3_nt: TGCGCCAGCAGCTTTCGGTTGGACACTGAAGCTTTCTTT

j_call: TRBJ1-2
d_call: TRBD1
clone_size: .
v_call: TRBV2
cdr3_aa: CASIVTGGYYGYTF
cdr3_nt: TGTGCCAGCATCGTGACAGGGGGCTACTATGGCTACACCTTC

j_call: TRBJ2-1
d_call: .
clone_size: .
v_call: TRBV7-6
cdr3_aa: CASSLGPLNEQFF
cdr3_nt: TGTGCCAGCAGCTTGGGACCACTCAATGAGCAGTTCTTC

j_call: TRBJ2-5
d_call: .
clone_size: .
v_call: TRBV5-8
cdr3_aa: CASSLAPESKLTQYF
cdr3_nt: TGTGCCAGCAGCTTGGCCCCAGAGTCGAAACTGACCCAGTACTTC

j_call: TRBJ1-3
d_call: .
clone_size: few
v_call: TRBV4-2
cdr3_aa: CASSHPQDSGNTIYF
cdr3_nt: TGTGCCAGCAGCCATCCCCAGGACTCTGGAAACACCATATATTTT

j_call: TRBJ2-3
d_call: TRBD2
clone_size: .
v_call: TRBV10-3
cdr3_aa: CAISEPVGIAGGRTDTQYF
cdr3_nt: TGTGCCATCAGTGAACCAGTCGGAATAGCGGGGGGGCGGACAGATACGCAGTATTTT